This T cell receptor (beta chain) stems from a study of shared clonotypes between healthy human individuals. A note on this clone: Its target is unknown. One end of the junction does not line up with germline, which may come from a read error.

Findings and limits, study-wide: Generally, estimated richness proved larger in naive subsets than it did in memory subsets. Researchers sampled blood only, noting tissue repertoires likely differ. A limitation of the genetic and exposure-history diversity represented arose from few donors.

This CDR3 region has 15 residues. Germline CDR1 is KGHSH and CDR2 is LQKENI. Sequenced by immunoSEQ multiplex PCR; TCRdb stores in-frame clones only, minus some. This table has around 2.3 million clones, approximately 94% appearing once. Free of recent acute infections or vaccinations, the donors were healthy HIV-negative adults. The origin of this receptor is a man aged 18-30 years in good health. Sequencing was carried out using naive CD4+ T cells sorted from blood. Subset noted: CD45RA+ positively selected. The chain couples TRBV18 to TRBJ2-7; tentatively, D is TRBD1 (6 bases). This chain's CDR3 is CASSESSGTTYGQYF. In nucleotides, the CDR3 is TGTGCCAGCTCAGAATCCTCCGGGACAACCTACGGGCAGTACTTC.